This TCR beta chain was found in a study of shared clonotypes between healthy human individuals. In the study overall: CD4 naive and CD4 memory each took three plates per donor, while CD8 naive took two and CD8 memory one.

Sequencing was performed with immunoSEQ multiplex PCR; in TCRdb, only in-frame clones are kept and a portion is missing. Among under 600,000 clones, approximately 94% were seen once, and the ten largest hold around 0.066%. Donors, healthy HIV-negative adults, lacked recent acute infections or vaccinations. Splitting of CD4+ cells produced CD45RA+ naive and CD45RA-negative memory subsets. V was pared by 3 bases and J by 5 bases, with 19 bases between. The CDR3 length is 15 residues. Germline lookup yields CDR1 GTSNPN and CDR2 SVGIG (reference sequence). The genes are TRBV30 and TRBJ1-1; D is possibly TRBD1 (5 bases). The origin of this receptor is a woman in her 30s in good health. Sequenced: naive CD4+ T cells sorted from blood. Subset: CD45RA+ positively selected. DNA for the CDR3: TGTGCCTGGAGAAACCGTGGAGGGGCAAGGACTGAAGCTTTCTTT. Residues: CAWRNRGGARTEAFF.